This T cell receptor beta chain was sequenced for a study of regulatory T cells in long-lasting Graves disease. HTBI primers from iRepertoire and Arm-PCR of CDR3 regions yielded the TCR beta libraries. TCRdb called the multiplex PCR reads again in MiXCR, with one record for every CDR3 protein. The sample contains about 310,000 distinct CDR3 sequences, 15% to 20% of which appear only once. This clonotype was picked up many times. Time point defined: newly diagnosed GD, antithyroid drugs for less than 3 months. PBMC RNA served as the TCR library source. Germline V gives CDR1 SGHAT, CDR2 FQNNGV. V was pared by 5 bases and J by 10 bases, with 9 bases between. The CDR3 loop spans 11 amino acids.

Sequencing used peripheral blood mononuclear cells (PBMCs), obtained at new diagnosis, from a patient treated with antithyroid drugs. The rearrangement joins TRBV11-2 to TRBJ2-1, with D possibly TRBD1 on 6 matching bases. This receptor was taken from a female donor with Graves disease. In nucleotides, the CDR3 is TGTGCCAGCAGCCAAACAGGGGAGCAGTTCTTC. This sequence encodes CASSQTGEQFF.